The entry that follows covers one TCR beta chain sequence. The antigen is unknown. The data originate from a study of cytomegalovirus exposure and HLA in healthy donors. Study context: Findings of an earlier analysis included some 110 million unique TCR beta sequences from 190 million or so T cells.

Researchers ran the PCR with 60 Vbeta and 13 Jbeta primers. TCRdb's table, derived via immunoSEQ multiplex PCR, lists solely in-frame clones and lacks some. The table has around 150,000 clones, about three fifths seen once. Study-level findings and limits: For presence/absence analyses, sequencing depth was assumed to be roughly uniform across donors. Researchers reported in a later analysis that common viral pathogens appeared linked to several top clusters. Clonal expansion was found to be greater in HLA-associated TCR beta chains than in equally common others in a later analysis.

The CDR3 covers 13 residues. J gave up 8 bases and V 4 bases, and 9 bases lay outside the gene matches. CDR1 is SQVTM and CDR2 is ANQGSEA in the germline V gene. The sequence derives from a woman aged 25-40 years in good health and CMV-seropositive. The chain recombines TRBV29-1 with TRBJ1-2; 8 nucleotides agree with TRBD1. Sequencing was done on a sample of PBMCs. CDR3 amino acids: CSVGAGQAGGYTF. CDR3 bases: TGCAGCGTTGGGGCGGGACAGGCGGGGGGCTACACCTTC.